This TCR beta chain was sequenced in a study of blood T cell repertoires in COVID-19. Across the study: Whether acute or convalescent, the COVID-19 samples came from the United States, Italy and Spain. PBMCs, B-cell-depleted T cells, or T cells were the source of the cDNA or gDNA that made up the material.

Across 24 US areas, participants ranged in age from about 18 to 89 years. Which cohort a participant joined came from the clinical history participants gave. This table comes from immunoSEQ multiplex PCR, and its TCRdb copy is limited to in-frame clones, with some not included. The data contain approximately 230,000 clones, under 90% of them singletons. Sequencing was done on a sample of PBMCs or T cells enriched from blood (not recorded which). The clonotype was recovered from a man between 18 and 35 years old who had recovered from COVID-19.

CDR3 DNA: TGTGCCAGCACCCGACTAGCGGGGGAGACTGTAGATACGCAGTATTTT. This gives the protein CASTRLAGETVDTQYF. The V call is TRBV5-6, the J call TRBJ2-3, with 12 bases matching TRBD2. The germline gives CDR1 SGHDT, CDR2 YYEEEE. This CDR3 contains 16 residues. Germline trimming cut 6 bases from V and 5 bases from J; bases unmatched to any gene: 10. Full variable domain (outside the CDR3, taken from reference TRBV5-6 and TRBJ2-3): DAGVTQSPTHLIKTRGQQVTLRCSPKSGHDTVSWYQQALGQGPQFIFQYYEEEERQRGNFPDRFSGHQFPNYSSELNVNALLLGDSALYLCASTRLAGETVDTQYFGPGTRLTVL.